Reported below is one TCR beta chain. This entry is derived from a study of T cells in localized non-small cell lung cancer. Sequenced by immunoSEQ multiplex PCR; TCRdb stores in-frame clones only, minus some. The table lists 35,000 or so clones, almost 90% of them singletons. The CDR3 consists of 14 residues. V is TRBV21-1 and J is TRBJ2-2; the table calls TRBD1, which could not be checked here. TRBV21-1 is designated a pseudogene. The specimen was peripheral blood, collected before any cancer treatment. This clonotype was sampled from a man aged 40 to 69 with stage I lung adenocarcinoma. The CDR3 loop reads CASIKTAITGELFF. CDR3 DNA: TGTGCCAGCATCAAGACAGCGATCACCGGGGAGCTGTTTTTT.